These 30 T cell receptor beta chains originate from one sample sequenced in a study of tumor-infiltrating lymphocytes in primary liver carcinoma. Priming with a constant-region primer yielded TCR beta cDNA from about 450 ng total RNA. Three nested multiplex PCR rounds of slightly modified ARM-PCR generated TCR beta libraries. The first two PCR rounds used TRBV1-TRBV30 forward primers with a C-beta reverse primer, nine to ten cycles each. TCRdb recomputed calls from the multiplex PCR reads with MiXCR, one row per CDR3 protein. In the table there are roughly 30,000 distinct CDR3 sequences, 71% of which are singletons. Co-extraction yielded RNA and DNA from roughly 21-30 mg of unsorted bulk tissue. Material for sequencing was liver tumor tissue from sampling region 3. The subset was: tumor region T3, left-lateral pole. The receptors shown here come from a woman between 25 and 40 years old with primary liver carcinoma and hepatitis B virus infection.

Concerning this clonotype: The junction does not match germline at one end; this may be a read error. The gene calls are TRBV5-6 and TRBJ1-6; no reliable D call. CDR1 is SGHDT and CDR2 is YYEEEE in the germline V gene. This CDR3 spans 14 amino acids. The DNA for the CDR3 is TGTGCCGGCAGCTTGGTAGCACTGGGGTCACCCCTCCACTTT. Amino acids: CAGSLVALGSPLHF.

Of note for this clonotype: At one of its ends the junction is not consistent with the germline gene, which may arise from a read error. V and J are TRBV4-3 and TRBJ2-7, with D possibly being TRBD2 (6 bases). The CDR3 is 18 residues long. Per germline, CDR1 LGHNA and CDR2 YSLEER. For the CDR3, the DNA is TGTGCCAGCAGCCAAGCTGTGATGGGGGGTCACACTAGCTACGAGCAGTACTTC. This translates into CASSQAVMGGHTSYEQYF.

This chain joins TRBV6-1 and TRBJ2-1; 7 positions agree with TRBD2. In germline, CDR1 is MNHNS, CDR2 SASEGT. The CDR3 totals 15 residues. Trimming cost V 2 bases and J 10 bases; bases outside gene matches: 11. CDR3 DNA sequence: TGTGCCAGCAGTGAATTTGGCGGGGGTGAATGGGAGCAGTTCTTC. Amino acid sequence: CASSEFGGGEWEQFF.

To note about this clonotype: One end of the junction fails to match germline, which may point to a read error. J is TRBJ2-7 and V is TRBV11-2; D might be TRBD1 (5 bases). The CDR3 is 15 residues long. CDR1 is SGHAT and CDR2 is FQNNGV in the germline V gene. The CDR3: CAISLRWTRENEQYF. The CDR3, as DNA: TGCGCCATCAGCTTACGATGGACAAGGGAAAACGAGCAGTACTTC. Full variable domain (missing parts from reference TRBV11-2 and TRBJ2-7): EAGVAQSPRYKIIEKRQSVAFWCNPISGHATLYWYQQILGQGPKLLIQFQNNGVVDDSQLPKDRFSAERLKGVDSTLKIQPAKLEDSAVYLCAISLRWTRENEQYFGPGTRLTVT.

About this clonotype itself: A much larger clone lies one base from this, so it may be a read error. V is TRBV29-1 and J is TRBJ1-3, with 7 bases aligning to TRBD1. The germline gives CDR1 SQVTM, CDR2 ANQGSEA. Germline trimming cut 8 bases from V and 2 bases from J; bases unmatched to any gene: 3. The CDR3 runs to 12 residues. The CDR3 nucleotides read TGCAGCTCTGGGACAGCTGGAAACACCATATATTTT. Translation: CSSGTAGNTIYF.

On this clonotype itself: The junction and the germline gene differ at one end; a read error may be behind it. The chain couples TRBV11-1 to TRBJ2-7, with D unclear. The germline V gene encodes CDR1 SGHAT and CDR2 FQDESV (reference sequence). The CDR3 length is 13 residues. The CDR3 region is CANNLGYLHEKYF. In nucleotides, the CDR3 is TGTGCCAACAACTTAGGATACCTCCACGAGAAGTACTTC.

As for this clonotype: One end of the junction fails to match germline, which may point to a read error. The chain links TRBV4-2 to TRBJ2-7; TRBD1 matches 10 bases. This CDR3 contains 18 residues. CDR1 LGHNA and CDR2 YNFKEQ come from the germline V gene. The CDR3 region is CVSSQEHLGQGGPREQYF. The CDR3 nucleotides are TGTGTCAGCAGTCAGGAACACCTAGGACAGGGGGGACCTCGCGAGCAGTACTTC.

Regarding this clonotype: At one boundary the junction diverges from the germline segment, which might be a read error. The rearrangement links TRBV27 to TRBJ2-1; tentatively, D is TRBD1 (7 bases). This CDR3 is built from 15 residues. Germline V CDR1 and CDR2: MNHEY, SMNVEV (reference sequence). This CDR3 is CASSLRQGGYIEQFF. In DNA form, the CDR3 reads TGTGCCAGCAGTTTACGACAGGGAGGCTACATTGAGCAGTTCTTC.

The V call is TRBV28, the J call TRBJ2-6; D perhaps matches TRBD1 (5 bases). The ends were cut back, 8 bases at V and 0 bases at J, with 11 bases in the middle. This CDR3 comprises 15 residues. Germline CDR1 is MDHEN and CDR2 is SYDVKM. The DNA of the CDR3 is TGTGCCAGCCCGACTCAGGGCTCTGGGGCCAACGTCCTGACTTTC. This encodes CASPTQGSGANVLTF.

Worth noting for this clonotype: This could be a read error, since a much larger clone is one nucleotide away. The CDR3 DNA follows: TGTGCCAGCAGCTCGGGACTAACGGGACGAGATACGCAGTATTTT. This encodes CASSSGLTGRDTQYF. The genes are TRBV11-2 and TRBJ2-3; TRBD2 matches at 7 bases. V gave up 4 bases and J gave up 5 bases; unmatched junction bases: 9. The CDR3 contains 15 residues. The germline gives CDR1 SGHAT, CDR2 FQNNGV.

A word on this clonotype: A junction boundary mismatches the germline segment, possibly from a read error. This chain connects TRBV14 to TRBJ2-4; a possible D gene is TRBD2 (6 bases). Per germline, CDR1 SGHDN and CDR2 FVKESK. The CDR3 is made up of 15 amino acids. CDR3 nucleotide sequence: TGTACCAGGAGCCAACGGGAGAAGCCCAAAAACATTCAGTACTTC. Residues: CTRSQREKPKNIQYF. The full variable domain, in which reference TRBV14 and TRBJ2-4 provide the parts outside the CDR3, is EAGVTQFPSHSVIEKGQTVTLRCDPISGHDNLYWYRRVMGKEIKFLLHFVKESKQDESGMPNNRFLAERTGGTYSTLKVQPAELEDSGVYFCTRSQREKPKNIQYFGAGTRLSVL.

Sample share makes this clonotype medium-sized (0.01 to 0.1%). The CDR3 DNA follows: TGTGCCAGCACCTTCGGGGACAGGGGCTCCGAGCAGTACTTC. Translation: CASTFGDRGSEQYF. The chain recombines TRBV5-4 with TRBJ2-7; the match to TRBD1 covers 10 bases. CDR3 size: 14 residues. With V trimmed by 6 bases and J by 6 bases, 9 bases remained unmatched. Germline CDR1 and CDR2: SGHNT and YYREEE (reference sequence).

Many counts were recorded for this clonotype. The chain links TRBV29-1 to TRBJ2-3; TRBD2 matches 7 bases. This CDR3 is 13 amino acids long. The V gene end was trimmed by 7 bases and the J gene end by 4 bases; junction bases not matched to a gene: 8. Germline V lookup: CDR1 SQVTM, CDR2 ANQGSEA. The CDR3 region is CSALTREADTQYF. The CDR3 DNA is TGCAGCGCATTAACACGGGAGGCAGATACGCAGTATTTT.

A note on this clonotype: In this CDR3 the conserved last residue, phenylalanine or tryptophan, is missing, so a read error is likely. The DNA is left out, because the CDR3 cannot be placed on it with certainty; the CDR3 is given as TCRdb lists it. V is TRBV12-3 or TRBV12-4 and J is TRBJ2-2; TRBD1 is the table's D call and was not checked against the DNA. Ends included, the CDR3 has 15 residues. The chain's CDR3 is CVSSSTGGITGELLS.

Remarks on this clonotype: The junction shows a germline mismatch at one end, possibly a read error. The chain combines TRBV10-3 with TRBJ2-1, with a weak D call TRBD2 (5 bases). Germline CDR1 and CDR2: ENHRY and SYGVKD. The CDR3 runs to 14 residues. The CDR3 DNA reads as TGTGCCATCAGTCTTACGGCGACCCGGGATGAGCAATTCTTC. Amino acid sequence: CAISLTATRDEQFF.

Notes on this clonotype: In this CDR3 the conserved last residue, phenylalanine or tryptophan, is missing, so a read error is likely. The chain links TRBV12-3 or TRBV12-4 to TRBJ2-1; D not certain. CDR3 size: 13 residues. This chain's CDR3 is CVGSLRWYNEQFY. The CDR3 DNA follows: TGTGTCGGCAGTTTGAGGTGGTACAATGAGCAGTTCTAC.

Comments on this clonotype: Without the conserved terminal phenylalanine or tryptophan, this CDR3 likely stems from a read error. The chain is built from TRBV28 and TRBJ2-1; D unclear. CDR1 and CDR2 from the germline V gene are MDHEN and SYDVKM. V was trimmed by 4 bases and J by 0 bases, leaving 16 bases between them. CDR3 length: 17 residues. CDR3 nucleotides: TGTGCCAGCAGTTCACCGTTGGCGACCAGCTCCTACAATGAGCAGTTCCTC. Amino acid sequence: CASSSPLATSSYNEQFL.

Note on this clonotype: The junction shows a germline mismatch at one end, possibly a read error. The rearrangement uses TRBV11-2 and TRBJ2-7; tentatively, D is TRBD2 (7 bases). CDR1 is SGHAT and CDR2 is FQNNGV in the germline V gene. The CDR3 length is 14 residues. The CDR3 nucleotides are TGTGCCAGCAGCTTAATGGGGGGGCTTGGCGAGCAGCAGTTC. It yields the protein CASSLMGGLGEQQF. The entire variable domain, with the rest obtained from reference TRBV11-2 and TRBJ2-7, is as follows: EAGVAQSPRYKIIEKRQSVAFWCNPISGHATLYWYQQILGQGPKLLIQFQNNGVVDDSQLPKDRFSAERLKGVDSTLKIQPAKLEDSAVYLCASSLMGGLGEQQFGPGTRLTVT.

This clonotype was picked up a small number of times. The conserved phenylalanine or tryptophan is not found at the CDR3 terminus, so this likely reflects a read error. The CDR3 DNA sequence: TGTGCCAGCAGCCCGAACATAGAGGAGACCCAGTACTTA. Translated: CASSPNIEETQYL. J is TRBJ2-5 and V is TRBV11-3, with D unresolved. The germline CDR1 and CDR2 sequences are SGHNT and YENEEA. V lost 5 bases and J lost 5, with 12 bases in between. The CDR3 consists of 13 residues.

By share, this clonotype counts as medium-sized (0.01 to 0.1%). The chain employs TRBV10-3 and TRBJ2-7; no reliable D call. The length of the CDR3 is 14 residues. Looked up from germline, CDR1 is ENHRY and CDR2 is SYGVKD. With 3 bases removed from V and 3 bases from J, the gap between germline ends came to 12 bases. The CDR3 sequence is CAISDPDRDYEQYF. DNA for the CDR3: TGTGCCATCAGTGACCCCGACCGAGACTACGAGCAGTACTTC.

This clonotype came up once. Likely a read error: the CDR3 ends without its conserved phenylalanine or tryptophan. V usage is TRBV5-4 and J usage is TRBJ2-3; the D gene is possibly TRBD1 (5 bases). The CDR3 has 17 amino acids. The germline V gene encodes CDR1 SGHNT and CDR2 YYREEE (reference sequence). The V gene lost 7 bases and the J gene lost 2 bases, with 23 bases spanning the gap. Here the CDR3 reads CASGVDGHLPPTDTQYC. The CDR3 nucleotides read TGTGCCAGCGGCGTAGACGGACACCTTCCACCCACAGATACGCAGTATTGT.

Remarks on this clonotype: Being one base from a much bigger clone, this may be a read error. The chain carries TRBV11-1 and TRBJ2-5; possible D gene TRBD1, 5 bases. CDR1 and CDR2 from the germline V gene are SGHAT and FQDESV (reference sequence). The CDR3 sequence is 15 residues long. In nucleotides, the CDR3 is TGTGTCAGCAGCTTGGGTGTACAGGTTAGAGAGACCCAGTACTTC. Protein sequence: CVSSLGVQVRETQYF.

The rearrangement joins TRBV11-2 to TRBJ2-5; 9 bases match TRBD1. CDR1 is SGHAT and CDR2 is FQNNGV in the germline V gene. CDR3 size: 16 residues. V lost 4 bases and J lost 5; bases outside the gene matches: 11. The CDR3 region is CASSSGTGGAKETQYF. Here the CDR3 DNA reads TGTGCCAGCAGCTCAGGAACAGGGGGCGCGAAGGAGACCCAGTACTTC.

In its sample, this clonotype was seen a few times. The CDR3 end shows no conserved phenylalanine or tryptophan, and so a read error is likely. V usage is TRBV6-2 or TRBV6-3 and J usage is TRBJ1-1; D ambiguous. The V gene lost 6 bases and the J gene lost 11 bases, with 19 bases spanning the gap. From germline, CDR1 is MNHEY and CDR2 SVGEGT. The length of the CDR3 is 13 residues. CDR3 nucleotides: TGTGCCAGCAGCCCGACACCAGCCCTAACGGCTTTCCTT. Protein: CASSPTPALTAFL.

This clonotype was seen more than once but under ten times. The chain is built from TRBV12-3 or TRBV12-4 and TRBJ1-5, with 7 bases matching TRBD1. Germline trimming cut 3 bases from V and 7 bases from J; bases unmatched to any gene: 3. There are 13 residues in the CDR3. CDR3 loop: CASSLAGQQPQHF. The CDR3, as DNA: TGTGCCAGCAGTTTGGCGGGACAGCAGCCCCAGCATTTT.

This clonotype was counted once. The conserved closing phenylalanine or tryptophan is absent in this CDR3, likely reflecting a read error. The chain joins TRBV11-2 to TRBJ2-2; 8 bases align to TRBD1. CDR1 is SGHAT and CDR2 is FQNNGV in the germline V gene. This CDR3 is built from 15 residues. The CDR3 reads CASSIETGDTGELFL. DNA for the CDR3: TGTGCCAGCAGCATAGAGACAGGGGATACTGGGGAGCTGTTTCTT.

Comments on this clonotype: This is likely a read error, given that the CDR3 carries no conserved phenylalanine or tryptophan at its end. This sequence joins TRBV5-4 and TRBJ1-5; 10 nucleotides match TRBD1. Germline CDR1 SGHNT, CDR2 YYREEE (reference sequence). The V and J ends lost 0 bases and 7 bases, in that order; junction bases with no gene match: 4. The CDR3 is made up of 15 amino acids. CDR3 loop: CASSLGTGGNQPQHY. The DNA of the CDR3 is TGTGCCAGCAGCTTGGGGACAGGGGGTAACCAGCCCCAGCATTAT.

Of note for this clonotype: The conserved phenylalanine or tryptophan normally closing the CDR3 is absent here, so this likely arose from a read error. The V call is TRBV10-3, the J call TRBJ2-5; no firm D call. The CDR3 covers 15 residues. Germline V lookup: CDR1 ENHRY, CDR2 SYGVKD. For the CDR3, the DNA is TGTTCCATCTGTGAGTCGGCTACCAGACAAGAGACCCAGTACATC. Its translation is CSICESATRQETQYI.

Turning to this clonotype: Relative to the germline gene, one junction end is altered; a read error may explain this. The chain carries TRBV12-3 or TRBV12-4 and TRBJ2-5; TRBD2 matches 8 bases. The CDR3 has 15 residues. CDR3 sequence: CASTLAGFPRETQYF. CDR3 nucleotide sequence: TGTGCCAGCACTTTAGCGGGATTTCCCCGGGAGACCCAATACTTC.

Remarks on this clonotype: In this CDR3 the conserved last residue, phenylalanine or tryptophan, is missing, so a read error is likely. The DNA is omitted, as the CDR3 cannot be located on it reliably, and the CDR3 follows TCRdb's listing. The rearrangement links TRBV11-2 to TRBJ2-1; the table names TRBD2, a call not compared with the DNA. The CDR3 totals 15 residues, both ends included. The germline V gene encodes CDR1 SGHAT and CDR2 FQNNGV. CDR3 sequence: CASSLRTSGYNEQLI.